This T cell receptor beta chain was captured in a study of blood T cell repertoires in COVID-19. Profiling relied on immunoSEQ multiplex PCR, and the TCRdb table lists in-frame clones only, not all of them. The sample consists of 52,000 or so clones, roughly 88% of them appearing once. The V gene's germline CDR1 is SGHTA and CDR2 FQGNSA. V shed 5 bases and J shed 5 bases, with 18 bases lying between them. This CDR3 is 15 amino acids long. The chain joins TRBV7-2 to TRBJ2-5, with TRBD2 as a possible D gene (5 bases). This clonotype was obtained from a man older than 75 with acute or convalescent COVID-19. The sequenced material came from peripheral blood. This chain's CDR3 is CASSIRVDRRETQYF. The CDR3 region has the DNA TGTGCCAGCAGCATTAGGGTAGATCGGAGGGAGACCCAGTACTTC.